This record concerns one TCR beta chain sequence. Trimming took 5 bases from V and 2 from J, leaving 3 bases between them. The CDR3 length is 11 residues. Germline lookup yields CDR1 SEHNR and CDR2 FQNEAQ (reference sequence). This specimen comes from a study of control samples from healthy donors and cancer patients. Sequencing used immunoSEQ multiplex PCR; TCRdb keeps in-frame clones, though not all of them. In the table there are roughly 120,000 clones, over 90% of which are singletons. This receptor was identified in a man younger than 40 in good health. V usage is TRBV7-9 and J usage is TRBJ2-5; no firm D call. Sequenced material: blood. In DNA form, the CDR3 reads TGTGCCAGCAGCCGACAAGAGACCCAGTACTTC. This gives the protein CASSRQETQYF. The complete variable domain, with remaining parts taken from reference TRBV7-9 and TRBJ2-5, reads DTGVSQNPRHKITKRGQNVTFRCDPISEHNRLYWYRQTLGQGPEFLTYFQNEAQLEKSRLLSDRFSAERPKGSFSTLEIQRTEQGDSAMYLCASSRQETQYFGPGTRLLVL.